This TCR beta chain was found in a study of T cells in localized non-small cell lung cancer. Whole-study results and caveats: The highest T cell clonality was in uninvolved adjacent lung, above tumor. Tumor samples were not multi-region, leaving intratumor heterogeneity unexcluded. When the top 100 tumor clones were examined, a median around 61 of them also appeared in the adjacent lung, which was paired and uninvolved. Longer overall survival was seen with higher T cell density measured in blood.

A remark on this clone: Its target is unknown.

Between the trimmed V and J ends, which lost 6 bases and 9 bases, there was a span of 12 bases. This CDR3 is built from 12 residues. Germline loops: CDR1 SGHAT, CDR2 FQNNGV. Libraries were prepared by immunoSEQ multiplex PCR; TCRdb keeps only in-frame clonotypes and omits some of them. The sample yields some 25,000 clones, around 90% seen once. This TCR was sampled from a woman aged 35 to 70 with stage I lung adenocarcinoma. The J gene is TRBJ2-1, the V gene TRBV11-2; D perhaps matches TRBD2 (5 bases). Material: peripheral blood, obtained before any cancer treatment. The CDR3: CASSTRNSEQFF. In DNA form, the CDR3 reads TGTGCCAGCAGTACTAGGAATAGTGAGCAGTTCTTC.